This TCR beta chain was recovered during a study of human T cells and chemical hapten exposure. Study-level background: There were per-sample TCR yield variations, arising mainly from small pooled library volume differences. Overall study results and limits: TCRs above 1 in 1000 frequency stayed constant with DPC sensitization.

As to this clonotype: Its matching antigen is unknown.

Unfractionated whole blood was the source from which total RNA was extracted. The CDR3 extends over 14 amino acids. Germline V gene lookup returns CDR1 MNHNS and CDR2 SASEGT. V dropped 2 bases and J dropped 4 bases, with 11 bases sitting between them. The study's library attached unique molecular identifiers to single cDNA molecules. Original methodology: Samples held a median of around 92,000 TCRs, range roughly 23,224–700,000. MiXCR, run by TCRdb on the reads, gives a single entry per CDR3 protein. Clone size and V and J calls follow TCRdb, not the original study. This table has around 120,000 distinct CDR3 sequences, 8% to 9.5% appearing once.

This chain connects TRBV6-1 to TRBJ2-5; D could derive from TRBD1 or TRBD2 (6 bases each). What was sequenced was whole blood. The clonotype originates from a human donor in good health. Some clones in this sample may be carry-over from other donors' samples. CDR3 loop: CASSERGVGETQYF. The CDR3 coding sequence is TGTGCCAGCAGTGAAAGGGGGGTCGGAGAGACCCAGTACTTC.